This T cell receptor beta chain was recorded in a study of T cells after posttransplantation cyclophosphamide. The CDR3 contains 11 residues. The V gene's germline CDR1 is MNHNS and CDR2 SASEGT. Trimming removed 8 bases at V and 8 bases at J, with 10 bases between. Sequencing was performed with immunoSEQ multiplex PCR; in TCRdb, only in-frame clones are kept and a portion is missing. This repertoire holds under 45,000 clones, and none appear only once. In this sample, this clone turned up many times. Sequencing was done on a sample of PBMCs. This clonotype was obtained from a woman aged 50 to 60 in good health and a related stem cell transplant donor. The genes are TRBV6-1 and TRBJ2-1; D ambiguous. The CDR3 protein is CASPFLHEQFF. The CDR3 DNA is TGTGCCAGCCCTTTCCTCCATGAGCAGTTCTTC.